This TCR beta chain is from a study of follicular helper T cells after annual influenza vaccination. Study overall: Sampling occurred days 0, 7 and 28 after each influenza vaccination. Findings and caveats of the study: Rare clonotypes were missed; only about 10-23% of cells gave TCRB.

With respect to this clone: What it binds is unknown.

Sequencing of TCRB used Survey level resolution. Assay: immunoSEQ multiplex PCR; the TCRdb copy retains only in-frame clones and omits some. Among 6,000 to 7,500 clones listed, around four fifths were seen once. Time point noted: 2015-2016 season, 7 days after influenza vaccination. Excluded were substance abuse, HIV/AIDS, active cancer, immunomodulatory drugs and active illness. The CDR3 contains 15 residues. V lost 5 bases, J lost 0 bases, and 13 bases lay in between. Germline V gene data show CDR1 as SEHNR and CDR2 as FQNEAQ (reference sequence). The chain links TRBV7-9 to TRBJ2-5, with D tentatively TRBD1 (6 bases). The source is an adult who received the influenza vaccine. The specimen was CXCR5- memory CD4+ T cells sorted from blood, collected 7 days after influenza vaccination. The CDR3 here is CASSPSRGYQETQYF. The CDR3 DNA reads TGTGCCAGCAGCCCTTCTAGGGGGTACCAAGAGACCCAGTACTTC.